The rows below give T cell receptor beta chains drawn from one sample of a study of blood T cell repertoires in COVID-19. TCRdb's table, derived via immunoSEQ multiplex PCR, lists solely in-frame clones and lacks some. Found here are 180,000 or so clones, around 76% of them singletons; the top ten hold around 8.1%. The sample comprised peripheral blood. These receptors were taken from a woman aged 45-65 years with active or convalescent COVID-19. CDR3s include the opening cysteine and the closing phenylalanine or tryptophan. D genes are given only for firm matches. For some rows the clone size is stated as once, few or many, or as a class when expanded; others skip it.

TRBV7-3,once,TRBJ2-1,TRBD2,CASSLGIAGGINEQFF,TGTGCCAGCAGCTTAGGGATAGCGGGAGGGATCAATGAGCAGTTCTTC
TRBV2,-,TRBJ1-2,-,CASSEAGPGGGYTF,TGTGCCAGCAGTGAAGCCGGTCCCGGGGGGGGCTACACCTTC
TRBV5-1,-,TRBJ1-2,-,CASSIQGFPNYGYTF,TGCGCCAGCAGCATACAGGGATTCCCTAACTATGGCTACACCTTC
TRBV7-9,-,TRBJ1-3,TRBD1,CASSPRLRQGITGNTIYF,TGTGCCAGCAGCCCGCGACTTCGACAGGGAATAACTGGAAACACCATATATTTT
TRBV6-4,-,TRBJ1-2,-,CARSINYGYTF,TGTGCGAGGTCGATTAACTATGGCTACACCTTC
TRBV2,few,TRBJ2-1,-,CASSAGYNEQFF,TGTGCCAGCAGTGCGGGGTACAATGAGCAGTTCTTC
TRBV7-9,-,TRBJ2-3,TRBD2,CASSFTSGGASTDTQYF,TGTGCCAGCAGCTTCACTAGCGGGGGGGCCAGCACAGATACGCAGTATTTT
TRBV18,once,TRBJ1-1,-,CASSPGAVMNTEAFF,TGTGCCAGCTCACCGGGGGCAGTAATGAACACTGAAGCTTTCTTT
TRBV9,-,TRBJ1-2,-,CARSLRGAFGGYTF,TGTGCCCGCAGTTTGCGGGGGGCCTTTGGGGGCTACACCTTC
TRBV10-3,few,TRBJ1-2,-,CAISGGLRGDGYTF,TGTGCCATCAGTGGGGGTCTCAGGGGTGACGGCTACACCTTC
TRBV6-5,-,TRBJ2-2,TRBD1,CASRAGGFGTGELFF,TGTGCCAGCAGAGCAGGGGGTTTTGGAACCGGGGAGCTGTTTTTT
TRBV6-2/TRBV6-3,few,TRBJ2-3,TRBD2,CASSTGTGGADTQYF,TGTGCCAGCAGTACCGGGACGGGAGGAGCAGATACGCAGTATTTT
TRBV5-1,-,TRBJ2-7,TRBD2,CASSFDPGLAGYEQYF,TGCGCCAGCAGCTTTGACCCGGGACTAGCGGGTTACGAGCAGTACTTC
TRBV30,-,TRBJ2-2,-,CAWSVRGTGELFF,TGTGCCTGGAGTGTCAGGGGAACCGGGGAGCTGTTTTTT
TRBV11-2,-,TRBJ2-2,-,CASSSSGAGELFF,TGTGCCAGCAGCTCCTCGGGGGCCGGGGAGCTGTTTTTT
TRBV5-1,once,TRBJ2-3,-,CASAIGLRREDTQYF,TGCGCCAGCGCCATTGGACTTAGGAGGGAAGATACGCAGTATTTT
TRBV11-1,-,TRBJ2-1,TRBD2,CASSRGTSEDNEQFF,TGTGCCAGCAGCCGAGGGACTAGCGAAGACAATGAGCAGTTCTTC
TRBV3-1/TRBV3-2,-,TRBJ2-7,TRBD2,CASSQSGGHEQYF,TGTGCCAGCAGCCAAAGCGGGGGCCACGAGCAGTACTTC
TRBV9,-,TRBJ1-6,TRBD1,CASSLYPGQGSLSLHF,TGTGCCAGCAGCTTATATCCGGGACAGGGATCTTTGTCCCTCCACTTT
TRBV21-1,-,TRBJ2-1,-,CASSLVGTSGTSPRSSYNEQFF,TGTGCCAGCAGCCTGGTCGGGACTAGCGGGACCTCCCCCCGAAGCTCCTACAATGAGCAGTTCTTC
TRBV5-1,-,TRBJ2-1,-,CASSLGGRNEQFF,TGCGCCAGCAGCTTGGGGGGCCGAAATGAGCAGTTCTTC
TRBV18,once,TRBJ1-4,-,CASSYRINEKLFF,TGTGCCAGCTCATACAGGATTAATGAAAAACTGTTTTTT
TRBV30,few,TRBJ1-5,-,CAWSVLYSNQPQHF,TGTGCCTGGAGTGTTTTATATAGCAATCAGCCCCAGCATTTT
TRBV6-5,once,TRBJ1-2,-,CASRRDESYGYTF,TGTGCCAGCAGGCGGGATGAGAGCTATGGCTACACCTTC